A selection of T cell receptor beta chains follows, all from one sample in a study of PD-1 blockade in classical Hodgkin lymphoma. Here immunoSEQ multiplex PCR was the method, and the copy in TCRdb shows in-frame clones only, minus some. The sample has 9,500 to 13,000 clones, approximately 84% seen once. The source material was peripheral blood mononuclear cells (PBMCs), sampled before the second cycle of nivolumab. These receptors were collected from a human donor with classical Hodgkin lymphoma. CDR3s include the opening cysteine and the closing phenylalanine or tryptophan. A D gene is named only where the DNA matches it firmly. Size values are once, few and many counts, or a class for expanded clones, and some rows have none.

v_gene	abundance	j_gene	d_gene	CDR3aa	CDR3nt
TRBV4-3	-	TRBJ2-1	-	CASSQEHPLAASYNEQFF	TGCGCCAGCAGCCAAGAGCACCCACTAGCAGCCTCCTACAATGAGCAGTTCTTC
TRBV5-6	-	TRBJ2-2	-	CASSPPTGLNTGELFF	TGTGCCAGCAGCCCCCCAACGGGTCTTAACACCGGGGAGCTGTTTTTT
TRBV5-1	-	TRBJ1-4	-	CASSSRDGSGEKLFF	TGCGCCAGCAGCTCGAGGGACGGTTCAGGGGAAAAACTGTTTTTT
TRBV5-4	-	TRBJ2-3	TRBD1	CASSFGTGGETDTQYF	TGTGCCAGCAGCTTCGGGACAGGGGGAGAAACAGATACGCAGTATTTT
TRBV28	-	TRBJ1-1	-	CASSFVGSNTEAFF	TGTGCCAGCAGTTTTGTGGGATCGAACACTGAAGCTTTCTTT
TRBV5-1	-	TRBJ2-5	TRBD2	CASSFFGGAGETQYF	TGCGCCAGCAGCTTCTTCGGGGGGGCCGGTGAGACCCAGTACTTC
TRBV28	-	TRBJ2-2	TRBD1	CASSSGQGVTGELFF	TGTGCCAGCAGTAGCGGACAGGGAGTTACCGGGGAGCTGTTTTTT
TRBV29-1	once	TRBJ2-1	-	CSVGAGSYNEQFF	TGCAGCGTGGGGGCAGGATCCTACAATGAGCAGTTCTTC
TRBV19	-	TRBJ2-5	TRBD1	CAGSQGEGETQYF	TGTGCCGGCTCGCAGGGGGAAGGAGAGACCCAGTACTTC
TRBV6-1	few	TRBJ1-1	-	CASPGQNIPGAFF	TGTGCCAGCCCGGGACAAAACATCCCCGGAGCTTTCTTT
TRBV2	-	TRBJ2-7	-	CASRVLIPSF	TGTGCCAGCAGAGTGTTGATTCCTTCGTTC
TRBV28	-	TRBJ1-5	TRBD1	CASSLLGTAINQPQHF	TGTGCCAGCAGTTTACTTGGGACAGCTATCAATCAGCCCCAGCATTTT
TRBV2	once	TRBJ2-1	TRBD1	CASEQGSSYNEQFF	TGTGCCAGCGAACAGGGGTCCTCCTACAATGAGCAGTTCTTC
TRBV5-1	-	TRBJ2-3	-	CASRQDPHTDTQYF	TGCGCCAGCAGGCAAGACCCACACACAGATACGCAGTATTTT
TRBV6-6	-	TRBJ2-7	-	CASSYARYEQYF	TGTGCCAGCAGTTACGCTAGATACGAGCAGTACTTC
TRBV29-1	-	TRBJ1-2	TRBD1	CSFLGTGGNYGYTF	TGCAGCTTCCTTGGGACAGGGGGGAACTATGGCTACACCTTC
TRBV9	-	TRBJ2-2	TRBD1	CASRRTGVGELFF	TGTGCCAGCCGTCGGACAGGGGTCGGGGAGCTGTTTTTT
TRBV4-1	-	TRBJ2-2	TRBD1	CASSHHRTGGANTGELFF	TGCGCCAGCAGCCACCACCGGACAGGGGGCGCGAACACCGGGGAGCTGTTTTTT
TRBV19	once	TRBJ2-6	-	CASSIALGGGSGANVLTF	TGTGCCAGTAGTATAGCCTTGGGTGGAGGATCTGGGGCCAACGTCCTGACTTTC
TRBV4-1	-	TRBJ1-1	-	CASSQDIASLNTEAFF	TGCGCCAGCAGCCAAGATATAGCCAGTCTTAACACTGAAGCTTTCTTT
TRBV5-1	-	TRBJ1-2	-	CASSLAGGGNGYTF	TGCGCCAGCAGCTTGGCCGGGGGTGGTAATGGCTACACCTTC
TRBV18	-	TRBJ2-7	TRBD2	CASSLSGSDEQYF	TGTGCCAGCTCACTTAGCGGGAGCGACGAGCAGTACTTC
TRBV7-2	-	TRBJ1-5	-	CASSAPGEGQPQHF	TGTGCCAGCAGCGCCCCAGGGGAGGGGCAGCCCCAGCATTTT
TRBV27	few	TRBJ1-1	-	CASSLSGGTEAFF	TGTGCCAGCAGTTTATCAGGTGGGACTGAAGCTTTCTTT
TRBV13	few	TRBJ1-4	TRBD1	CASSPNGVTGEEKLFF	TGTGCCAGCAGCCCCAATGGGGTGACAGGGGAGGAAAAACTGTTTTTT
TRBV5-1	-	TRBJ2-7	-	CASSLKGPYEQYF	TGCGCCAGCAGCTTGAAAGGGCCATACGAGCAGTACTTC
TRBV7-9	once	TRBJ1-4	TRBD1	CASSSRGWDRDSNEKLFF	TGTGCCAGCAGCTCGCGAGGATGGGACAGGGACTCTAATGAAAAACTGTTTTTT
TRBV9	-	TRBJ1-2	-	CASSYMDYGYTF	TGTGCCAGCAGCTACATGGACTATGGCTACACCTTC
TRBV28	-	TRBJ2-7	-	CASWGYEQYF	TGTGCCAGCTGGGGTTACGAGCAGTACTTC
TRBV7-9	-	TRBJ2-5	TRBD1	CASSGRDRGEETQYF	TGTGCCAGCAGCGGACGGGACAGGGGTGAAGAGACCCAGTACTTC
TRBV27	-	TRBJ2-1	TRBD2	CASSLVAGADEQFF	TGTGCCAGCAGTTTAGTAGCGGGAGCGGATGAGCAGTTCTTC
TRBV19	few	TRBJ2-2	TRBD1	CASSMSPGTGPGELFF	TGTGCCAGTAGTATGTCACCTGGGACAGGGCCCGGGGAGCTGTTTTTT
TRBV6-6	-	TRBJ2-1	-	CASKPLDGSYNEQFF	TGTGCCAGCAAACCTTTAGATGGGTCCTACAATGAGCAGTTCTTC
TRBV7-9	-	TRBJ1-4	-	CASSRTATNEKLFF	TGTGCCAGCAGCCGGACAGCAACTAATGAAAAACTGTTTTTT
TRBV5-4	once	TRBJ1-2	-	CASSVGGARREGYTF	TGTGCCAGCAGTGTCGGGGGGGCGAGGAGAGAGGGCTACACCTTC